Detailed here is one T cell receptor beta chain. In Seattle, patients joined the study during active infection and were tracked longitudinally. Germline V gene lookup returns CDR1 MRHNA and CDR2 SNTAGT. This CDR3 contains 14 residues. J lost 2 bases, V lost 6 bases, and 3 bases had no gene match. These data are taken from a study of blood T cell repertoires in COVID-19. Authors' processing steps: It was from reference gene primer amplification that nucleated cell counts were estimated. Assay used: immunoSEQ multiplex PCR; TCRdb lists only in-frame clones, some missing. Clone size and the V and J calls come from that table; the DNA yielded D and trimming. The data show almost 200,000 clones, around 79% seen once.

This clonotype was sampled from a woman aged 40 to 50 with COVID-19, enrolled during active disease. The gene calls are TRBV6-4 and TRBJ2-2; 7 positions match TRBD2. Sequencing was performed on peripheral blood. Here the CDR3 reads CASRTSANTGELFF. The DNA for the CDR3 is TGTGCCAGCAGAACTAGCGCCAACACCGGGGAGCTGTTTTTT.